This T cell receptor beta chain derives from a study of control samples from healthy donors and cancer patients. The method was immunoSEQ multiplex PCR; TCRdb's version includes in-frame clones alone and lacks a portion of them. The sample lists some 74,000 clones, about 88% occurring once. V lost 2 bases and J lost 6, with 9 bases in between. The germline gives CDR1 MNHEY, CDR2 SVGAGI. The CDR3 is made up of 13 amino acids. Sequencing used blood. The TCR was taken from a woman aged 50 to 60 in good health. The chain recombines TRBV6-5 with TRBJ2-3; D uncertain. In nucleotides, the CDR3 is TGTGCCAGCAGTTACGGGGTACGCGATACGCAGTATTTT. Translation: CASSYGVRDTQYF.